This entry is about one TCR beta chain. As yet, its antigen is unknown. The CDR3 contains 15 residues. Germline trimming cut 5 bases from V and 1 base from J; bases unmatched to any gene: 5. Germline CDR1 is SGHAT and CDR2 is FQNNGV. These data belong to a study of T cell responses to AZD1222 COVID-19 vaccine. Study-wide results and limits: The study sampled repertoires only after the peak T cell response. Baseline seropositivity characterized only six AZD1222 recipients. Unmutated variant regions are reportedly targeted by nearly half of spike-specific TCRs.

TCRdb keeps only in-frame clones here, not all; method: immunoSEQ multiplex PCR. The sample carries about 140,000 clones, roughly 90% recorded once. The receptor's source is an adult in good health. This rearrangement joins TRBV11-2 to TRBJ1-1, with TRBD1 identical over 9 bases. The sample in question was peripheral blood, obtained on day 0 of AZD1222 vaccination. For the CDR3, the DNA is TGTGCCAGCAGCCCACGGACAGGGGCGAACACTGAAGCTTTCTTT. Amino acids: CASSPRTGANTEAFF.